These 22 T cell receptor beta chains came from one sample sequenced in a study of identical twins. TCRdb called the 5' RACE reads again in MiXCR, with one record for every CDR3 protein. The data show hundreds of thousands of distinct CDR3 sequences, roughly 26% seen once. The same data also went into a second study, on T cells expressing NK-cell markers.

Sequenced sample: CD4+ T cells sorted from blood. Receptors originate from a woman between 18 and 29 years old in good health.

V and J are TRBV20-1 and TRBJ2-7, with 7 bases aligning to TRBD1. V shed 5 bases and J 0 bases; nucleotides not matched to a gene: 7. There are 14 residues in the CDR3. The germline gives CDR1 DFQATT, CDR2 SNEGSKA (reference sequence). DNA for the CDR3: TGCAGTGCTGAACAGGGGATTATCTCCTACGAGCAGTACTTC. Translation: CSAEQGIISYEQYF.

This clonotype came up a few times. The rearrangement joins TRBV12-3 or TRBV12-4 to TRBJ1-5; no reliable D call. CDR3 length: 13 amino acids. V lost 3 bases and J 6 bases, leaving 9 bases between the germline ends. In nucleotides, the CDR3 is TGTGCCAGCAGTTTTTCGGGTGGTCAGCCCCAGCATTTT. This encodes CASSFSGGQPQHF.

This clonotype occurred a few times. The genes are TRBV29-1 and TRBJ2-3, with a weak D call TRBD2 (5 bases). V was trimmed by 8 bases and J by 6 bases, leaving 15 bases between them. The CDR3 has 12 residues. Germline CDR1 and CDR2: SQVTM and ANQGSEA. In DNA, the CDR3 is TGCAGCCTTCGGGGATCCGGGGATACGCAGTATTTT. This translates into CSLRGSGDTQYF.

The V gene is TRBV20-1, the J gene TRBJ2-7; perhaps TRBD1 as D (7 bases). This CDR3 contains 13 residues. Looked up from germline, CDR1 is DFQATT and CDR2 is SNEGSKA (reference sequence). V was shortened by 3 bases and J by 6 bases, with 15 bases between the two germline ends. CDR3 sequence (DNA): TGCAGTGCTAGCAGGGGGTCGGAGGGCGAGCAGTACTTC. It yields the protein CSASRGSEGEQYF.

V usage is TRBV7-2 and J usage is TRBJ2-7, with 7 nucleotides matching TRBD1. This CDR3 contains 15 residues. Trimming took 5 bases from V and 2 from J; bases not matched to a gene: 9. Germline V gene data show CDR1 as SGHTA and CDR2 as FQGNSA. Written as DNA, the CDR3 is TGTGCCAGCAGCCCCCGGACAGGACTTACCTACGAGCAGTACTTC. This gives the protein CASSPRTGLTYEQYF.

This clonotype has just a few counts. The CDR3 here is CSASLSSYNEQFF. CDR3 nucleotide sequence: TGCAGTGCTAGCCTGAGCTCCTACAATGAGCAGTTCTTC. This chain connects TRBV20-1 to TRBJ2-1, with no clear D. Trimming cost V 3 bases and J 0 bases, with 6 bases left between them. The CDR3 runs 13 residues. CDR1 and CDR2 from the germline V gene are DFQATT and SNEGSKA (reference sequence).

This clonotype has only a few counts. The chain employs TRBV7-2 and TRBJ1-4; TRBD1 might be the D (6 bases). CDR1 and CDR2 from the germline V gene are SGHTA and FQGNSA. The V and J ends lost 5 bases and 3 bases respectively, with 7 bases between them. The CDR3 sequence is 13 residues long. The CDR3 loop reads CASSGGANEKLFF. The CDR3 coding sequence is TGTGCCAGCAGCGGGGGCGCTAATGAAAAACTGTTTTTT.

In its sample, this clonotype was seen many times. The chain recombines TRBV12-3 or TRBV12-4 with TRBJ2-1; perhaps TRBD2 as D (6 bases). The CDR3 contains 16 residues. V shed 3 bases and J shed 9 bases, with 21 bases lying between them. The CDR3 region has the DNA TGTGCCAGCAGTTTTGTATCGGGCGGGACGTTGCTTGAGCAGTTCTTC. Encoded protein: CASSFVSGGTLLEQFF.

The gene calls are TRBV4-1 and TRBJ2-1; 10 bases line up with TRBD2. This CDR3 has 19 amino acids. The V segment lost 5 bases and the J segment 7 bases; nucleotides outside the gene matches: 20. Germline V gene sequence: CDR1 MGHRA, CDR2 YSYEKL. The CDR3 sequence: CASSFPSASASGGINEQFF. Here the CDR3 DNA reads TGCGCCAGCAGCTTTCCCTCGGCTTCCGCTAGCGGGGGAATTAATGAGCAGTTCTTC.

The rearrangement uses TRBV4-1 and TRBJ1-5; D is uncertain. This CDR3 region has 15 residues. Between the trimmed V and J ends, which lost 0 bases and 2 bases, there was a span of 8 bases. From germline, CDR1 is MGHRA and CDR2 YSYEKL. The CDR3 region has the DNA TGCGCCAGCAGCCAAGATTCCGGGGGCAATCAGCCCCAGCATTTT. Translated, it gives CASSQDSGGNQPQHF.

This clonotype was seen once. CDR3 nucleotides: TGTGCCAGCAGCCAAGAGGACTTTCGCGAGCAGTACTTC. Its protein product is CASSQEDFREQYF. This chain connects TRBV3-1 to TRBJ2-7; tentatively, D is TRBD2 (5 bases). Looked up from germline, CDR1 is LGHDT and CDR2 is YNNKEL (reference sequence). The CDR3 consists of 13 residues. V was shortened by 0 bases and J by 6 bases, with 9 bases between the two germline ends.

V gene TRBV12-3 or TRBV12-4 combines with J gene TRBJ2-7; TRBD1 might be the D (6 bases). The CDR3 is made up of 13 amino acids. V lost 5 bases and J lost 3, with 11 bases in between. CDR3 sequence reads: CASSPGTLYEQYF. For the CDR3, the DNA is TGTGCCAGCAGTCCGGGGACACTCTACGAGCAGTACTTC.

The J gene is TRBJ2-1, the V gene TRBV3-1; D gene ambiguous. Germline V gene data show CDR1 as LGHDT and CDR2 as YNNKEL (reference sequence). This CDR3 comprises 14 residues. Trimming pared 0 bases from V and 9 bases from J, leaving 12 bases between. CDR3 in DNA: TGTGCCAGCAGCCAAGATGGAGCCGGACCTGAGCAGTTCTTC. Translating it yields CASSQDGAGPEQFF.

This clonotype was detected only a few times. The gene calls are TRBV5-1 and TRBJ2-1; D gene uncertain. Germline loops: CDR1 SGHRS, CDR2 YFSETQ. V gave up 4 bases and J gave up 2 bases, with 25 bases separating them. This CDR3 comprises 19 residues. Written as DNA, the CDR3 is TGCGCCAGCAGCAGCTCCATTCTTGTAAGCTTAGTGACCTACAATGAGCAGTTCTTC. As protein: CASSSSILVSLVTYNEQFF.

The gene calls are TRBV11-2 and TRBJ2-1; TRBD2 agrees at 12 bases. CDR1 and CDR2 (germline): SGHAT, FQNNGV. The CDR3 is 17 amino acids. Trimming removed 6 bases from V and 0 bases from J; junction bases left unmatched: 6. CDR3 nucleotides: TGTGCCAGCAGGAATCTAGCGGGAGGGCCCTCCTACAATGAGCAGTTCTTC. It specifies CASRNLAGGPSYNEQFF.

This clonotype was seen more than once but under ten times. J is TRBJ1-5 and V is TRBV20-1, with a tentative D call TRBD1 (5 bases). The V end lost 5 bases, the J end lost 3 bases, and 11 bases lay between the germline ends. CDR1 and CDR2 (germline): DFQATT, SNEGSKA (reference sequence). This CDR3 comprises 13 residues. The CDR3 sequence is CSALQGVNQPQHF. The CDR3 DNA is TGCAGTGCTCTCCAGGGAGTCAATCAGCCCCAGCATTTT.

This clonotype came up a few times. The genes are TRBV20-1 and TRBJ2-7; 13 bases are shared with TRBD2. Germline-derived CDR1 and CDR2 are DFQATT and SNEGSKA (reference sequence). V lost 3 bases, J lost 3 bases, and 5 bases stayed unmatched. The CDR3 spans 15 residues. Here the CDR3 reads CSARGGTSGVYEQYF. DNA for the CDR3: TGCAGTGCTAGGGGAGGGACTAGCGGGGTCTACGAGCAGTACTTC.

This sequence joins TRBV6-5 and TRBJ2-7; TRBD1 might be the D (5 bases). Germline loops: CDR1 MNHEY, CDR2 SVGAGI. CDR3 length: 14 residues. The V and J ends lost 0 bases and 1 base respectively, with 7 bases between them. CDR3 DNA: TGTGCCAGCAGTTACTCGTCAGGGTCCTACGAGCAGTACTTC. Residues: CASSYSSGSYEQYF.

This clonotype was detected only a few times. The V and J genes are TRBV6-2 or TRBV6-3 and TRBJ2-7; D may correspond to TRBD1 or TRBD2 (6 bases each). V lost 2 bases to trimming and J lost 4 bases, with 15 bases between them. Germline loops: CDR1 MNHEY, CDR2 SVGEGT. The CDR3 is 15 amino acids. The CDR3 is CASSYLGGGPYEQYF. The CDR3 region has the DNA TGTGCCAGCAGTTACCTAGGAGGGGGACCATACGAGCAGTACTTC.

The gene calls are TRBV10-3 and TRBJ2-1; 10 bases map to TRBD2. The length of the CDR3 is 17 residues. V lost 4 bases to trimming and J lost 15 bases; unmatched junction nucleotides: 21. Germline values: CDR1 ENHRY, CDR2 SYGVKD. In DNA, the CDR3 is TGTGCCATCAGTGGGCTAGCGGGGGCTCAGGGCGGTGCCCGAAGGTTCTTC. This encodes CAISGLAGAQGGARRFF.

This clonotype has a handful of counts. V usage is TRBV20-1 and J usage is TRBJ2-5, with 13 bases identical to TRBD2. Germline loops: CDR1 DFQATT, CDR2 SNEGSKA (reference sequence). The trim removed 5 bases at V and 4 bases at J, leaving 4 bases unmatched. The CDR3 covers 14 residues. This CDR3 reads CSAQGLAGTETQYF. The CDR3 DNA is TGCAGTGCTCAGGGACTAGCGGGGACAGAGACCCAGTACTTC.

The CDR3 coding sequence is TGCGCCAGCATGCTAGATCGGACCCAGTACTTC. Translating it yields CASMLDRTQYF. The rearrangement joins TRBV5-1 to TRBJ2-5, with D unclear. This CDR3 has 11 amino acids. V lost 6 bases and J lost 7, with 10 bases in between. Germline CDR1 reads SGHRS; CDR2 reads YFSETQ. Full variable domain (remainder filled in from reference TRBV5-1 and TRBJ2-5): KAGVTQTPRYLIKTRGQQVTLSCSPISGHRSVSWYQQTPGQGLQFLFEYFSETQRNKGNFPGRFSGRQFSNSRSEMNVSTLELGDSALYLCASMLDRTQYFGPGTRLLVL.